Here is one T cell receptor beta chain with its context. No antigen is known for it. There are no base qualities to consult, and no much larger clone falls within one base. The data originate from a study of cytomegalovirus exposure and HLA in healthy donors (dated by TCRdb to the late 2010s). Notes on the research overall: An earlier analysis of some 600 of the donors reported about 280 Gb of sequence data and about 120 million unique TCR beta sequences obtained from about 179 million T cells. Roughly 300 gigabases of sequencing data and approximately 92 million unique TCR sequences made up an early release that covered roughly 670 HLA-typed donors. Among the roughly 390 genotyped donors, roughly 80% belonged to the genetic ancestry cluster associated with self-reported Caucasian donors. The study aimed to test whether cataloging public T cell receptors could reveal signatures of past pathogen exposure. The T cell repertoires of 670 or so subjects were profiled by immunosequencing and related to cytomegalovirus serostatus. Besides the first cohort of around 670 subjects, a separate validation cohort made up of 120 different subjects was used. To predict cytomegalovirus infection status, the study brought together high-throughput TCR immunosequencing, statistical association of individual TCRs with disease status, and machine learning. In a later analysis, previously published TCR beta repertoires from 666 donors were re-analyzed and high-resolution HLA genotyping was added so that TCR occurrence patterns could be studied. In the later analysis, no new phenotypic data were used to find candidate immune exposures; instead, reliance was placed on TCR beta sequences and their occurrence across donors. An earlier analysis of fewer than 750 of the donors used high-throughput TCR beta sequencing to judge whether each TCR beta V gene segment behaved as functional or pseudogenic. Donor age, sex, ethnicity and CMV serostatus were compiled alongside the repertoire data. In a later genetic analysis, genome-wide SNP genotypes for about 60% of the 666 donors were used, and that subset was treated as a discovery cohort. All discovery cohort repertoires had been generated using a single sequencing platform. HLA typing included class I and class II loci at four-digit resolution. Typing coverage varied by locus: roughly 620-640 donors for A, B, C, DRB1 and DQB1; around 560 for DQA1; more than 600 for DPA1; 450 to 480 for DPB1. Roughly five DR-DQ haplotypes were treated as single units for association and clustering because of strong linkage in the cohort. Among over 350 genotyped donors of the cohort, an average of 235,054 unique TCR beta nucleotide sequences were sequenced per donor, roughly 20% of them non-productive. Here is what the overall study found, with its caveats: In an earlier analysis of 587 of the donors, most TCR beta V segments were observed in productive rearrangements about 87% or about 30% of the time, broadly matching IMGT annotations. A later analysis associated 15,000 or so TCR beta sequences with specific HLA alleles at a false discovery rate of 0.05. The study listed 150 to 200 TCR beta chains as associated with cytomegalovirus. In both the original and validation cohorts, the classifier was reported to diagnose cytomegalovirus status with high specificity and sensitivity. A further reported finding was that TCR beta sequences accurately predicted the HLA-A and HLA-B alleles for most subjects in the first cohort. In a later genetic analysis, fewer N-insertions in productive TCRs were reported among donors in an Asian-associated ancestry cluster than the roughly 710-donor mean. For the cohort, immune exposure information was limited to CMV serostatus. The authors suggested that the approach could potentially be generalized to other disease states and immunological phenotypes. A cluster of highly shared sequence variants was judged likely to be a technical artifact of the sequencing pipeline. In vitro tests confirmed that a few of the cytomegalovirus-associated TCR beta chains recognize cytomegalovirus antigens. A later analysis found that TCR association rates varied across HLA loci, with DRB1 alleles showing the most associated TCRs and HLA-C alleles the fewest. In a later analysis, most CMV-associated TCR beta chains were found to appear HLA-restricted, with HLA associations seemingly driven largely by CMV exposure. Because some donors lacked HLA typing at each locus, the association tests relied only on the typed subset. V-gene and J-gene trimming of TCR beta chains was associated with a missense DCLRE1C variant in a later genetic analysis, and the association was replicated in an independent cohort. In a later analysis, HLA-associated TCR beta chains showed more clonal expansion and lower generation probabilities than non-associated chains that were equally common. Linkage disequilibrium might explain the correlated functional status among segregating V segments, but an unknown experimental factor could not be ruled out. Some IMGT-functional V segments, including TRBV6-2 and TRBV6-3, could not be told apart with the 87-base-pair reads, so those segments were excluded. When HLA alleles, especially DR and DQ, strongly co-occurred, TCR associations were difficult to assign to individual alleles. The cohort was sequenced for TCR beta chains only, and without alpha or paired-chain data the features that could be detected were limited. Most TCR sequences were observed very rarely across donors, whereas some public TCRs were present in many individuals. According to a later analysis, parvovirus B19, influenza, CMV and Epstein-Barr virus appeared linked to several top co-occurrence clusters. Sequencing depth was assumed to be roughly uniform across donors in the presence/absence analyses, though that assumption may not hold. The earlier analysis of approximately 560 of the donors excluded some 15 rarely observed V segments, including chromosome 9 orphons, because counts were too low.

The cohort consisted of 650 to 700 healthy bone marrow donors. At the time of sampling, every cohort member was nominally healthy, though immune exposures that went unrecorded were likely present. Of the 666 cohort members, approximately 300 had a positive CMV serostatus and about 360 had a negative one, while no CMV serostatus was recorded for the donor. Every donor gave a peripheral blood sample, and the peripheral blood mononuclear cells from that sample were used for TCR beta sequencing. Genomic DNA was extracted from the blood cell samples with the Qiagen DNeasy Blood Extraction Kit. Libraries were built with the immunoSEQ multiplex PCR assay. For the multiplex PCR, a mixture combining 60 forward primers for TCR Vbeta segments and 13 reverse primers for TCR Jbeta segments was used. Amplification of the CDR3 region of rearranged TCR beta genes was performed with a multiplex PCR assay on genomic DNA. Amplified TCR beta libraries were sequenced as 87-base-pair reads on the Illumina HiSeq System. Per the authors' processing: A later analysis counted about 82 million unique TCR beta chains across the 640 or so repertoires, and 10 million to 12 million of these chains were shared by at least two donors. Raw reads were error-corrected and collapsed into unique sequences by a nearest-neighbor algorithm in which closely related sequences were merged to remove PCR and sequencing errors. To assign V, D and J gene segments, CDR3 sequences were aligned to IMGT reference sequences. For a sequence to be retained, a match of at least six nucleotides was required to both a V gene segment and a J gene segment. Rearrangements were called productive when the CDR3 lacked stop codons and stayed in frame with V and J; all others were non-productive. Following IMGT convention, CDR3 was defined as the stretch from the second conserved V-encoded cysteine up to the conserved J-encoded phenylalanine. The earlier analysis of about 620 of the donors excluded sequences that lacked an unambiguous match to a single V gene segment. An earlier analysis of a few hundred of the donors classified V segments as functional when productive rearrangements were above 56.7% and as segregating when the standard deviation between donors was above 5%. A statistical classification framework was built for diagnosing cytomegalovirus status from the catalog of TCR beta chain sequences. V and J gene assignment, in a later analysis, came from comparing TCR nucleotide sequences with IMGT/GENE-DB human TR gene sequences. The TCRdist pipeline was used in a later analysis to assign CDR3 sequences and most-parsimonious VDJ recombination scenarios. In a later analysis, each TCR beta chain was defined by its CDR3 amino acid sequence together with its V-gene family, and reads lacking a unique V-gene family were excluded. As a way to deal with suspected cross-contamination and a sequencing artifact, a later analysis dropped under 600 nucleotide sequences that were highly shared and had low generation probability. In a later analysis, a clonal expansion index was calculated for each public chain from normalized within-repertoire ranks of inferred template counts. In a later analysis, generation probabilities were computed with a VDJ recombination model fitted to out-of-frame rearrangements, and the resulting probabilities were checked against IGoR. Hypergeometric tests were used in a later analysis to score TCR-TCR, TCR-HLA and TCR-CMV co-occurrence, with a repertoire-size bias correction applied to the TCR pairs. A later analysis estimated false discovery rates by permuting HLA or CMV assignments 20 times. In a later analysis, co-occurring TCRs were grouped using DBSCAN, with TCRdist sequence similarity added in when clustering inside HLA-allele-positive subsets. Repertoires with fewer than 30,000 or more than 120,000 public chains, plus five repertoires with anomalous nucleotide sharing, were excluded from co-occurrence clustering. TCRdb mirrors the immuneACCESS table, restricted to in-frame sequences. Some clones are absent from its copies; in checked studies, under half trace to an unresolved V gene, and the reason for the others is unknown. V, J and clone size derive from that table, while D and trimming were established from the DNA sequence. Within this sample are fewer than 150,000 clones, with over 75% of them counted one time only. The ten largest clones represent more than 4.5% of the sample.

From V the trimming removes 6 bases and from J it removes 6 bases, while the gene matches leave 7 bases of the junction unaccounted for. The CDR3 goes from the cysteine to the phenylalanine over 14 residues. Only the CDR3 region is kept as DNA, spanning 42 bases read in frame from base 1. For CDR1 and CDR2, the germline V gene (reference sequence) lists MNHEY and SMNVEV. The sample comprised PBMCs. The chain was built from TRBV27 and TRBJ1-5, with 8 bases matching TRBD1. The source is a man between 25 and 39 years old in good health. In nucleotide form, the sequence is TGTGCCAGCAGCCTCAGGGGGCCCACTCAGCCCCAGCATTTT. Its product reads: CASSLRGPTQPQHF.